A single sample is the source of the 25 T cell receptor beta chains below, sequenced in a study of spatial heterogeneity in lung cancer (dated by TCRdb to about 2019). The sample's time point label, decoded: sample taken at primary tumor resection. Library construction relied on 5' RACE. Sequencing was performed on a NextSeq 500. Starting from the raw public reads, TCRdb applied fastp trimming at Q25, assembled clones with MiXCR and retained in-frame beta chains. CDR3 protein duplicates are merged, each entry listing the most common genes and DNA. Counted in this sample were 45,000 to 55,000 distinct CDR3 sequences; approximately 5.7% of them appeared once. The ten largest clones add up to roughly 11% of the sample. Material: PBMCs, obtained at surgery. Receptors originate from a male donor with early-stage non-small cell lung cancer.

The CDR3 loop is CASSYSIGDGYGYTF. The CDR3 DNA sequence: TGTGCCAGCAGTTACTCGATTGGGGATGGCTATGGCTACACCTTC. This chain connects TRBV6-6 to TRBJ1-2; D gene uncertain. V lost 0 bases and J 4 bases, leaving 12 bases between the germline ends. From germline, CDR1 is MNHNY and CDR2 SVGAGI (reference sequence). The CDR3 length is 15 residues.

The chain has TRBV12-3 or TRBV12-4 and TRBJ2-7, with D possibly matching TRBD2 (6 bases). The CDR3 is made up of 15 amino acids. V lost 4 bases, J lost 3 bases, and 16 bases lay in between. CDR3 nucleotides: TGTGCCAGCAGTTCCCGGGACTTGCTTGTCTACGAGCAGTACTTC. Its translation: CASSSRDLLVYEQYF.

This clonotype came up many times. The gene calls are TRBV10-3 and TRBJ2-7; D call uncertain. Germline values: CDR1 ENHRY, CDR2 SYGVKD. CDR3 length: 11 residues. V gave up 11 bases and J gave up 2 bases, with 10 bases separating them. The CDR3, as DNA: TGTGCCGCCGGGCTTACCTACGAGCAGTACTTC. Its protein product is CAAGLTYEQYF.

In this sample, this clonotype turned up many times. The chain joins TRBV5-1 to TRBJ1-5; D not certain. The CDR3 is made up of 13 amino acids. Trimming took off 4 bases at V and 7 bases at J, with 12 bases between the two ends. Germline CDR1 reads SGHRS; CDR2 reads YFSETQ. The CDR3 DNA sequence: TGCGCCAGCAGCACCTTGGGCGAGCAGCCCCAGCATTTT. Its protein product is CASSTLGEQPQHF.

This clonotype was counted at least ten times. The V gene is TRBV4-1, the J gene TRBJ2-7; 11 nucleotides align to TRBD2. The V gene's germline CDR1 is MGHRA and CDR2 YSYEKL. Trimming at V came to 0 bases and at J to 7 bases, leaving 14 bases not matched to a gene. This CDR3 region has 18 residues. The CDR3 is CASSQEATSGSWSGEQYF. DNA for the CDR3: TGCGCCAGCAGCCAAGAAGCTACTAGCGGGAGTTGGTCGGGTGAGCAGTACTTC.

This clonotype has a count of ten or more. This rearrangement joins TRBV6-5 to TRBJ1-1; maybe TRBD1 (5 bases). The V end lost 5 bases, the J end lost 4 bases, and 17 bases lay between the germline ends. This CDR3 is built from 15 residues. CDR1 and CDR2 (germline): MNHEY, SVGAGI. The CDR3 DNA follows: TGTGCCAGCAGTACCCCCGGAGGGGTGACCACTGAAGCTTTCTTT. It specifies CASSTPGGVTTEAFF.

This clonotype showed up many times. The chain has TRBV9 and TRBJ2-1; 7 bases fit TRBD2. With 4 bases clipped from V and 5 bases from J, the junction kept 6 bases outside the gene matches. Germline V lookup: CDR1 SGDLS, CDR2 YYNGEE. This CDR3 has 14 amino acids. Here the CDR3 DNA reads TGTGCCAGCAGCCCGGGACTAATCGACAATGAGCAGTTCTTC. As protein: CASSPGLIDNEQFF.

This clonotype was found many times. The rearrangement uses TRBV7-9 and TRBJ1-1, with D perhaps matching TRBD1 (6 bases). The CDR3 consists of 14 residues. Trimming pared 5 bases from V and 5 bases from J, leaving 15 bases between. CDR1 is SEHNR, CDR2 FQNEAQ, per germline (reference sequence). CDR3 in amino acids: CASSQLDSRTEAFF. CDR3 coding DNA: TGTGCCAGCAGCCAACTGGACAGTAGGACTGAAGCTTTCTTT. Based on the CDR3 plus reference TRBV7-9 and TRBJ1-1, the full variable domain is DTGVSQNPRHKITKRGQNVTFRCDPISEHNRLYWYRQTLGQGPEFLTYFQNEAQLEKSRLLSDRFSAERPKGSFSTLEIQRTEQGDSAMYLCASSQLDSRTEAFFGQGTRLTVV.

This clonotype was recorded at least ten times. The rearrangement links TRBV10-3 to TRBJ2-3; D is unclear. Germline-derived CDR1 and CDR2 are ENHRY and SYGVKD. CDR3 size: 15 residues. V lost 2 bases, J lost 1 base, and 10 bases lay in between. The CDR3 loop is CAISEDFPGTDTQYF. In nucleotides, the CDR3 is TGTGCCATCAGTGAGGATTTCCCGGGCACAGATACGCAGTATTTT.

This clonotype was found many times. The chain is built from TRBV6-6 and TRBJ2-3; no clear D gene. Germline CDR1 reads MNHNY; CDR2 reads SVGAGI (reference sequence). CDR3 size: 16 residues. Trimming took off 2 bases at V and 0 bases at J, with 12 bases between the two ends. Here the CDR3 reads CASSYEHHLSTDTQYF. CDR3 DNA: TGTGCCAGCAGTTACGAGCACCACCTAAGCACAGATACGCAGTATTTT.

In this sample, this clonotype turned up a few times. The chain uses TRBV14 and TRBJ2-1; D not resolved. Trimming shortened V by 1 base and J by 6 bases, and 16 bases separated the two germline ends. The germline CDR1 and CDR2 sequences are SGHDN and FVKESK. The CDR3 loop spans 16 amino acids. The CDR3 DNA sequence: TGTGCCAGCAGCCAAGGGTTGAGAATGAAGTCCAATGAGCAGTTCTTC. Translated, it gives CASSQGLRMKSNEQFF.

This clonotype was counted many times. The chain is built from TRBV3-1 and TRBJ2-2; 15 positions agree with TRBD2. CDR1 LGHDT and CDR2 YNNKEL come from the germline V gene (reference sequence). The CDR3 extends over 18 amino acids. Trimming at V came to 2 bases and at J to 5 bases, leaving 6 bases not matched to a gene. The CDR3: CASSQRGLAGGLTGELFF. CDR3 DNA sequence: TGTGCCAGCAGCCAACGGGGACTAGCGGGAGGCCTGACCGGGGAGCTGTTTTTT.

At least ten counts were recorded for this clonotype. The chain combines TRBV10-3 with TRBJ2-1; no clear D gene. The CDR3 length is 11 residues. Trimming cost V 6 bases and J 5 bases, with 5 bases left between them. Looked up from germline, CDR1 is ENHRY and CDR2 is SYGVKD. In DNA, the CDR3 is TGTGCCATCAGCGGAGACAATGAGCAGTTCTTC. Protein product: CAISGDNEQFF.

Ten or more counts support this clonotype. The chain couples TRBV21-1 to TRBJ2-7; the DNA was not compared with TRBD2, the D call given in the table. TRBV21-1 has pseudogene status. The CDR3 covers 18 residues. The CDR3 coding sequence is TGTGCCAGCAGCAAACCCCCTGGGACTAGCGGGAGGGAAGACGAGCAGTACTTC. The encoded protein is CASSKPPGTSGREDEQYF.

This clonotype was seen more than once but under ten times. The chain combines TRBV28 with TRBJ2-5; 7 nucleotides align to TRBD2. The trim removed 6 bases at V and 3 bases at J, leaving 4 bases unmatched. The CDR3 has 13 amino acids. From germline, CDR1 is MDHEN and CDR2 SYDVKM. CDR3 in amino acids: CASSSSGEETQYF. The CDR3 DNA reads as TGTGCCAGCAGCTCGAGCGGGGAAGAGACCCAGTACTTC.

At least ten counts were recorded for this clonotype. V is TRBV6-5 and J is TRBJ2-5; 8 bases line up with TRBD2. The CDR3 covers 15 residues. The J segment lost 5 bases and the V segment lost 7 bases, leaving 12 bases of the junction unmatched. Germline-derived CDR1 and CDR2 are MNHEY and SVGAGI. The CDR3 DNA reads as TGTGCCAGCACCACTAGCTCGGGAGGGCCGGAGACCCAGTACTTC. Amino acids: CASTTSSGGPETQYF.

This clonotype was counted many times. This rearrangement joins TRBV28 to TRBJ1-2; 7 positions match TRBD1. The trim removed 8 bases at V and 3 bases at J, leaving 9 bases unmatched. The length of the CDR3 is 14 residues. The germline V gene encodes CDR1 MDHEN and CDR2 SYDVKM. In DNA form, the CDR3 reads TGTGCCAGCCTTGAGACAGGGACGCACTATGGCTACACCTTC. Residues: CASLETGTHYGYTF.

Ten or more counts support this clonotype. Here the CDR3 reads CASSPLAGVDNEQFF. The CDR3 DNA reads as TGTGCCAGCAGTCCTCTAGCGGGAGTAGACAATGAGCAGTTCTTC. The chain recombines TRBV4-2 with TRBJ2-1, with 10 nucleotides matching TRBD2. J lost 5 bases, V lost 6 bases, and 7 bases had no gene match. This CDR3 comprises 15 residues. Germline V lookup: CDR1 LGHNA, CDR2 YNFKEQ.

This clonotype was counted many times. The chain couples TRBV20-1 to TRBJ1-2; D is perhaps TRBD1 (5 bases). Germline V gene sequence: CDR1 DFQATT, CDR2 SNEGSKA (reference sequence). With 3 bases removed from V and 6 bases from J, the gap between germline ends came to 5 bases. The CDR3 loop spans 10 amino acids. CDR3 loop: CSASRDGYTF. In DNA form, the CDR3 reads TGCAGTGCTAGCAGGGATGGCTACACCTTC.

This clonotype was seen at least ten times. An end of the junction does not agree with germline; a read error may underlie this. CDR3 loop: CASSSPGLAGVVEVLDF. In DNA, the CDR3 is TGTGCCAGCAGCTCCCCGGGACTAGCGGGAGTTGTCGAGGTCTTGGATTTT. The rearrangement links TRBV5-4 to TRBJ2-3; 14 nucleotides line up with TRBD2. From germline, CDR1 is SGHNT and CDR2 YYREEE (reference sequence). This CDR3 contains 17 residues.

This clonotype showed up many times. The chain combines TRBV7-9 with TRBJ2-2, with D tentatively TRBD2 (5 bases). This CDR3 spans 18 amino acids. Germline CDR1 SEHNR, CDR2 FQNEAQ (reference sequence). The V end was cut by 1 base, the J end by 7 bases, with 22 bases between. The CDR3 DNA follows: TGTGCCAGCAGCTTAGAGACGGGGTTGCGGCTGGCGGACGGGGAGCTGTTTTTT. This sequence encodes CASSLETGLRLADGELFF. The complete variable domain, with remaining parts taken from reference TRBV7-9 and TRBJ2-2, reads DTGVSQNPRHKITKRGQNVTFRCDPISEHNRLYWYRQTLGQGPEFLTYFQNEAQLEKSRLLSDRFSAERPKGSFSTLEIQRTEQGDSAMYLCASSLETGLRLADGELFFGEGSRLTVL.

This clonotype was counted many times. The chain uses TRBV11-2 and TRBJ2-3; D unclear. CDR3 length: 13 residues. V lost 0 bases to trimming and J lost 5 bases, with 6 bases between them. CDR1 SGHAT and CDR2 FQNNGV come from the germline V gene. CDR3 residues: CASSLEAEDTQYF. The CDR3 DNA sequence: TGTGCCAGCAGCTTAGAGGCAGAAGATACGCAGTATTTT.

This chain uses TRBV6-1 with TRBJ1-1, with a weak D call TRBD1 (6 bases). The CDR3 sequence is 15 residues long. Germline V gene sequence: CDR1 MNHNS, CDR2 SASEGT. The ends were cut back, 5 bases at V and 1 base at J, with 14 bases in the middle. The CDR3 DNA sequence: TGTGCCAGCAGTCCCCCTGGACAGCCGAACACTGAAGCTTTCTTT. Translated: CASSPPGQPNTEAFF.

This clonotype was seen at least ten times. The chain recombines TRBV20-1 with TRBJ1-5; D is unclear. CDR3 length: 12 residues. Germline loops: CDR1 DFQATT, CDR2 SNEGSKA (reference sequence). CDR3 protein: CSALYTNQPQHF. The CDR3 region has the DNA TGCAGCGCGCTATATACTAATCAGCCCCAGCATTTT.

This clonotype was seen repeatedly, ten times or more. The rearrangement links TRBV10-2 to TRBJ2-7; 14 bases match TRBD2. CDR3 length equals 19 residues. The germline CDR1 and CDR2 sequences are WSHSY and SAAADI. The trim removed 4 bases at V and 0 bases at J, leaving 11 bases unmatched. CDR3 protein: CASSGRLAGGPMSSYEQYF. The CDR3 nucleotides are TGCGCCAGCAGTGGAAGACTAGCGGGAGGGCCTATGAGCTCCTACGAGCAGTACTTC.